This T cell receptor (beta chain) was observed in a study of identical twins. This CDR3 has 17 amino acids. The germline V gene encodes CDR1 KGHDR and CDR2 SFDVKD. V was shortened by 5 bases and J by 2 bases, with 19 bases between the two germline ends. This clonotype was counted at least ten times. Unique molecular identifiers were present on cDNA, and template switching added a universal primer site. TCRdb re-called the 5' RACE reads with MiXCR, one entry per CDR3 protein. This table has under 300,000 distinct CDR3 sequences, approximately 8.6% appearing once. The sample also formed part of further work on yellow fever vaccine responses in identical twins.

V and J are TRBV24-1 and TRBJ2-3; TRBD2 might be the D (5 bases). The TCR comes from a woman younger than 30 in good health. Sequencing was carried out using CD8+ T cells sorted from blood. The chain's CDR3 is CATSGTMASRYTDTQYF. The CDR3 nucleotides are TGTGCCACCAGTGGAACTATGGCTAGCAGATACACAGATACGCAGTATTTT.